The 15 T cell receptor beta chains below all came from one sample that was sequenced in a study of T cells in localized non-small cell lung cancer. Clones were sequenced by immunoSEQ multiplex PCR, and TCRdb holds only the in-frame ones, with some missing. The table records tens of thousands of clones, 88% of them present only once. The starting material was peripheral blood, obtained before any cancer treatment. Every receptor here comes from a woman aged 35-75 years with stage I squamous cell lung carcinoma.

This chain links TRBV9 with TRBJ1-2; no reliable D call. V was clipped by 0 bases and J by 1 base, with 10 bases between them. The CDR3 length is 15 residues. The germline CDR1 and CDR2 sequences are SGDLS and YYNGEE. The DNA of the CDR3 is TGTGCCAGCAGCGTAGGGGTTGATTATAACTATGGCTACACCTTC. This encodes CASSVGVDYNYGYTF.

The V call is TRBV6-5, the J call TRBJ1-3; D gene ambiguous. The germline V gene encodes CDR1 MNHEY and CDR2 SVGAGI. V lost 10 bases to trimming and J lost 0 bases, with 10 bases between them. This CDR3 region has 13 residues. CDR3 DNA sequence: TGTGCCACTACATCGAGCTCTGGAAACACCATATATTTT. Translated, it gives CATTSSSGNTIYF.

V usage is TRBV6-1 and J usage is TRBJ1-2; 7 nucleotides line up with TRBD1. Germline V gene sequence: CDR1 MNHNS, CDR2 SASEGT. The CDR3 totals 13 residues. The V segment lost 6 bases and the J segment 3 bases; nucleotides outside the gene matches: 4. CDR3 DNA: TGTGCCAGCAGCGTAACAGGGGACTATGGCTACACCTTC. Translation: CASSVTGDYGYTF.

V gene TRBV9 combines with J gene TRBJ2-2; D is possibly TRBD1 (6 bases). Trimming pared 3 bases from V and 1 base from J, leaving 19 bases between. The CDR3 loop spans 18 amino acids. CDR1 SGDLS and CDR2 YYNGEE come from the germline V gene. The CDR3 DNA reads TGTGCCAGCAGCGAACAGCCGGGGACACCTCTGAACACCGGGGAGCTGTTTTTT. Protein product: CASSEQPGTPLNTGELFF.

The chain links TRBV28 to TRBJ2-5, with unresolved D. CDR1 MDHEN and CDR2 SYDVKM come from the germline V gene. This CDR3 is 14 amino acids long. Trimming cost V 3 bases and J 1 base, with 9 bases left between them. The CDR3 is CASSFGQLQETQYF. The CDR3 DNA reads TGTGCCAGCAGTTTTGGGCAGCTCCAAGAGACCCAGTACTTC.

The chain combines TRBV7-9 with TRBJ1-2, with 8 bases lining up with TRBD1. The length of the CDR3 is 15 residues. J gave up 3 bases and V 6 bases, and 9 bases lay outside the gene matches. CDR1 and CDR2 (germline): SEHNR, FQNEAQ (reference sequence). The CDR3 protein is CASRHRGGQDYGYTF. As DNA, the CDR3 is TGTGCCAGCAGACATAGAGGGGGACAGGACTATGGCTACACCTTC.

J is TRBJ2-7 and V is TRBV11-2; 9 bases line up with TRBD2. The CDR3 is 18 residues long. The V gene's germline CDR1 is SGHAT and CDR2 FQNNGV. V dropped 0 bases and J dropped 0; count of bases not matched to a gene: 9. The CDR3 DNA is TGTGCCAGCAGCTTAGATAGAGGACTAGCGCGGGTCTCCTACGAGCAGTACTTC. Protein sequence: CASSLDRGLARVSYEQYF.

The genes are TRBV5-1 and TRBJ2-1; TRBD2 matches at 9 bases. V dropped 1 base and J dropped 9; count of bases not matched to a gene: 17. This CDR3 is built from 18 residues. The germline gives CDR1 SGHRS, CDR2 YFSETQ. DNA of the CDR3: TGCGCCAGCAGCTTGATAGGCCTAGCGGGACCTCAAGAATCTGAGCAGTTCTTC. Encoded protein: CASSLIGLAGPQESEQFF.

V and J are TRBV19 and TRBJ2-3, with 9 bases fitting TRBD2. The germline gives CDR1 LNHDA, CDR2 SQIVND (reference sequence). V gave up 4 bases and J gave up 1 base; unmatched junction bases: 9. CDR3 length: 17 amino acids. CDR3 sequence: CASSKLAGRKGTDTQYF. DNA for the CDR3: TGTGCCAGTAGTAAACTAGCGGGTCGGAAGGGCACAGATACGCAGTATTTT.

This chain joins TRBV7-9 and TRBJ2-7; D perhaps matches TRBD1 (6 bases). Germline V gene sequence: CDR1 SEHNR, CDR2 FQNEAQ (reference sequence). The ends were cut back, 4 bases at V and 6 bases at J, with 10 bases in the middle. The CDR3 extends over 12 amino acids. CDR3 region: CASSYLDSEQYF. As DNA, the CDR3 is TGTGCCAGCAGCTATTTGGACAGCGAGCAGTACTTC.

This chain connects TRBV19 to TRBJ1-2; 7 nucleotides align to TRBD1. The CDR3 is 13 residues long. Germline assignment: CDR1 LNHDA and CDR2 SQIVND (reference sequence). J gave up 7 bases and V 2 bases, and 4 bases lay outside the gene matches. The CDR3 loop is CASSIWGDSGYTF. DNA of the CDR3: TGTGCCAGTAGTATATGGGGGGACAGTGGCTACACCTTC.

The genes are TRBV5-1 and TRBJ2-2; no definite D call. V was cut by 5 bases and J by 0 bases, with 5 bases left in between. The CDR3 has 13 residues. Per the germline V gene, CDR1 is SGHRS and CDR2 is YFSETQ. The CDR3 sequence is CASRVTNTGELFF. CDR3 DNA: TGCGCCAGCAGAGTCACGAACACCGGGGAGCTGTTTTTT.

The rearrangement uses TRBV9 and TRBJ1-3; no firm D call. The length of the CDR3 is 16 residues. V was pared by 3 bases and J by 0 bases, with 13 bases between. Germline lookup yields CDR1 SGDLS and CDR2 YYNGEE. The CDR3 region is CASSDVRSSSGNTIYF. The CDR3 DNA is TGTGCCAGCAGCGACGTCCGGTCCAGCTCTGGAAACACCATATATTTT.

The gene calls are TRBV5-1 and TRBJ2-5; maybe TRBD1 (6 bases). Germline lookup yields CDR1 SGHRS and CDR2 YFSETQ. The V and J ends lost 4 bases and 1 base respectively, with 20 bases between them. CDR3 length: 17 residues. The CDR3 spells CASSPGHLRASQETQYF. The CDR3 DNA is TGCGCCAGCAGCCCGGGACACCTCCGGGCCAGCCAAGAGACCCAGTACTTC. Filled out from reference TRBV5-1 and TRBJ2-5, the complete variable domain reads KAGVTQTPRYLIKTRGQQVTLSCSPISGHRSVSWYQQTPGQGLQFLFEYFSETQRNKGNFPGRFSGRQFSNSRSEMNVSTLELGDSALYLCASSPGHLRASQETQYFGPGTRLLVL.

The chain couples TRBV2 to TRBJ1-1; the D gene is possibly TRBD1 (5 bases). CDR1 and CDR2 (germline): SNHLY, FYNNEI. The CDR3 length is 13 residues. V shed 4 bases and J shed 5 bases, with 11 bases lying between them. The DNA for the CDR3 is TGTGCCAGCAGTGTCGGGGGGAGGACTGAAGCTTTCTTT. Its translation: CASSVGGRTEAFF.